One T cell receptor (beta chain) is described in this entry. What it binds is not known. This CDR3 has 15 residues. Looked up from germline, CDR1 is SGHRS and CDR2 is YFSETQ. V was clipped by 4 bases and J by 8 bases; unmatched bases: 8. This sample is part of a study of cytomegalovirus exposure and HLA in healthy donors. Only in-frame clones appear in the TCRdb table, and some are missing; sequencing was by immunoSEQ multiplex PCR. The table lists 260,000 or so clones, 85% to 90% of them singletons, with 2.6% in the top ten. Study outcomes and limitations: Investigators reported approximately 170 TCR beta chains as tied to cytomegalovirus.

The gene calls are TRBV5-1 and TRBJ2-1, with TRBD2 identical over 11 bases. This receptor was taken from a man aged 18 to 30 in good health and CMV-seronegative. The specimen was PBMCs. The CDR3 loop reads CASSPYSGGADEQFF. CDR3 DNA sequence: TGCGCCAGCAGCCCGTATAGCGGGGGGGCCGATGAGCAGTTCTTC. Based on the CDR3 plus reference TRBV5-1 and TRBJ2-1, the full variable domain is KAGVTQTPRYLIKTRGQQVTLSCSPISGHRSVSWYQQTPGQGLQFLFEYFSETQRNKGNFPGRFSGRQFSNSRSEMNVSTLELGDSALYLCASSPYSGGADEQFFGPGTRLTVL.